In this sample, the clone carrying this TCR beta chain turned up a few times. Its antigen is currently unknown. The data are from a study of brain metastases from non-small cell lung cancer. Notes on the study in general: Fewer infiltrating T cells were found in brain metastases than primaries. Paired brain metastases and primary tumors largely shared TCR repertoires. Compared with their matched primary tumors, 60% to 80% of brain metastases showed expanded T-cell clones.

This CDR3 has 15 amino acids. Per the germline V gene, CDR1 is SGHNT and CDR2 is YENEEA. Trimming took off 5 bases at V and 1 base at J, with 13 bases between the two ends. TCRdb's copy holds only in-frame clones and misses some; the assay was immunoSEQ multiplex PCR. The sample records about 6,000 clones, roughly 80% being singletons. The rearrangement links TRBV11-3 to TRBJ2-3; the D gene is possibly TRBD1 (6 bases). Sequenced sample: primary lung tumor tissue. This receptor was taken from a donor at least 40 years old with non-small cell lung cancer. This CDR3 is CASSTGLVGTDTQYF. As DNA, the CDR3 is TGTGCCAGCAGCACAGGGCTCGTCGGCACAGATACGCAGTATTTT.